These T cell receptor beta chains were read from a single sample in a study of beta chain features in type 1 diabetes. The table came from immunoSEQ multiplex PCR; TCRdb's copy has only in-frame clones and leaves some out. The profile covers about 700,000 clones, with roughly 13% appearing a single time and 0.022% taken by the ten largest. Material: naive CD4+ T cells from blood. These receptors originate from a man aged 18-30 years with type 1 diabetes. Each CDR3 is given with its conserved first and last residue. Each record gives: V gene, J gene, D gene, clone size, CDR3 DNA, CDR3 protein. The D gene is left open where the match is weak. Not all rows give a size; the values are once, few, many and, for expanded clones, a class.

TRBV21-1,TRBJ2-4,-,few,TGTGCCAGCAGCAAATCTAAGACCTCAGGCAAAAACATTCAGTACTTC,CASSKSKTSGKNIQYF
TRBV29-1,TRBJ2-7,-,few,TGCAGCGTTGGGGGGTCGGGGTGCTACGAGCAGTACTTC,CSVGGSGCYEQYF
TRBV5-6,TRBJ1-4,-,-,TGTGCCAGCAGCCCACAGGGTCCTAATGAAAAACTGTTTTTT,CASSPQGPNEKLFF
TRBV30,TRBJ2-5,TRBD2,few,TGTGCCTGGCAAGTAGCGGGGACCACCGTAGCCCAGTACTTC,CAWQVAGTTVAQYF
TRBV5-6,TRBJ2-7,-,-,TGTGCCAGCAGCTACTCCGGGATGCAGTACTTC,CASSYSGMQYF
TRBV5-6,TRBJ2-7,-,-,TGTGCCAGCAGCTTGCCTGCCGTTCCTACGTGGAGGTTC,CASSLPAVPTWRF
TRBV5-1,TRBJ1-1,TRBD1,few,TGCGCCAGCAGCCTCACAGGGGCGGGCACTGAAGCTTTCTTT,CASSLTGAGTEAFF
TRBV20-1,TRBJ1-2,-,-,TGCAGTGCTGGGGGCAATGGCTACACCTTC,CSAGGNGYTF
TRBV29-1,TRBJ1-5,TRBD1,few,TGCAGCGTGGGACAGGCTAGCAATCAGCCCCAGCATTTT,CSVGQASNQPQHF
TRBV11-2,TRBJ1-2,-,few,TGTGCCAGCAGCTTATTGTCGGCAACGAGCTATGGCTACACCTTC,CASSLLSATSYGYTF
TRBV25-1,TRBJ1-5,-,-,TGTGCCAGCAGTGGAGGGACATCTCCTCATCAGCCCCAGCATTTT,CASSGGTSPHQPQHF
TRBV7-9,TRBJ2-5,-,-,TGTGCCAGCAGCCGAGTGGGGAGTATTGAGACCCAGTACTTC,CASSRVGSIETQYF
TRBV9,TRBJ1-1,-,few,TGTGCCAGCAGCGTAACTGCTGAGGGAAGGATGAACACTGAAGCTTTCTTT,CASSVTAEGRMNTEAFF
TRBV5-1,TRBJ1-1,TRBD1,-,TGCGCCAGCAGCCCAGGCGTCGGGACAGGGGAGAACACTGAAGCTTTCTTT,CASSPGVGTGENTEAFF
TRBV10-1,TRBJ2-7,-,few,TGCGCCAGCAGCCATGGACAGCCCGGGACGGGGGAGCAGTACTTC,CASSHGQPGTGEQYF
TRBV5-1,TRBJ1-2,TRBD1,-,TGCGCCAGCAGCATCCTAGGACAGGATGGCTACACCTTC,CASSILGQDGYTF
TRBV29-1,TRBJ1-2,-,few,TGCAGCGTTAAGGCCCCGGGGATTTACACTAACTATGGCTACACCTTC,CSVKAPGIYTNYGYTF
TRBV10-3,TRBJ1-2,-,-,TGTGCCATCACCTCCGGCGGGGGGAACTATGGCTACACCTTC,CAITSGGGNYGYTF
TRBV19,TRBJ2-2,-,few,TGTGCCAGTAGTATTAGGCACGGGGAGCTGTTTTTT,CASSIRHGELFF
TRBV19,TRBJ2-1,TRBD1,few,TGTGCCAGTAGGAGCCCGGGGACAGGGATGAATGAGCAGTTCTTC,CASRSPGTGMNEQFF
TRBV27,TRBJ2-3,-,few,TGTGCCAGCAGTACGGCCACTAGCACAGATACGCAGTATTTT,CASSTATSTDTQYF
TRBV15,TRBJ1-1,-,few,TGTGCCACCAGCAGAGCGGATTTTTCAATCACTGAAGCTTTCTTT,CATSRADFSITEAFF
TRBV19,TRBJ2-1,-,-,TGTGCCAGCAGTTTCGTCCGGACTTCGCCGGGGGCCGAGCAGTTCTTC,CASSFVRTSPGAEQFF
TRBV5-1,TRBJ1-2,TRBD1,-,TGCGCCAGCAGCTCGGGACAGGGCGGATTCTATGGCTACACCTTC,CASSSGQGGFYGYTF
TRBV25-1,TRBJ1-1,-,-,TGTGCCAGCAGTGAATCCACACTTAACCCGAACACTGAAGCTTTCTTT,CASSESTLNPNTEAFF
TRBV7-9,TRBJ2-5,TRBD1,-,TGTGCCAGCAGCTTAGGACAGGGGTTTCGCCAAGAGACCCAGTACTTC,CASSLGQGFRQETQYF
TRBV7-6,TRBJ1-1,TRBD1,few,TGTGCCAGCACTAGAGACAGGGTCGACGCTGAAGCTTTCTTT,CASTRDRVDAEAFF
TRBV5-4,TRBJ1-5,TRBD1,-,TGTGCCAGCAGCCCCGGGACAGGGGCTCGGAATCAGCCCCAGCATTTT,CASSPGTGARNQPQHF